The 18 T cell receptor beta chains presented below share a single source sample, sequenced in a study of response to subunit inactivated influenza vaccine. TCRdb re-derived calls from the RT-PCR reads in MiXCR, one entry per CDR3 protein. The data contain 550,000 to 800,000 distinct CDR3 sequences, approximately 15% of them singletons. The sample here was PBMCs from blood, taken 14 to 15 days before vaccination. Receptors were obtained from a man aged 45-65 years who received an inactivated influenza vaccine.

V usage is TRBV24-1 and J usage is TRBJ1-1, with D hard to call. The CDR3 consists of 13 residues. Germline-derived CDR1 and CDR2 are KGHDR and SFDVKD. Trimming removed 5 bases from V and 0 bases from J, with 6 bases in between. CDR3 DNA: TGTGCCACCAGTGGATCCATGAACACTGAAGCTTTCTTT. Translation gives CATSGSMNTEAFF.

This chain joins TRBV28 and TRBJ1-1; no clear D. The CDR3 runs 11 residues. Looked up from germline, CDR1 is MDHEN and CDR2 is SYDVKM. V gave up 9 bases and J gave up 5 bases, with 10 bases separating them. The CDR3 here is CASKTVTEAFF. The CDR3 coding sequence is TGTGCCAGTAAGACGGTTACTGAAGCTTTCTTT.

This clonotype was observed at least ten times. This chain connects TRBV2 to TRBJ2-3; D unclear. V was cut by 3 bases and J by 7 bases, with 8 bases left in between. This CDR3 is built from 12 residues. Germline CDR1 reads SNHLY; CDR2 reads FYNNEI. The DNA of the CDR3 is TGTGCCAGCAGTGATTTTGGGAATACGCAGTATTTT. Protein sequence: CASSDFGNTQYF.

J is TRBJ2-6 and V is TRBV27; D uncertain. V was pared by 0 bases and J by 1 base, with 7 bases between. The CDR3 consists of 16 residues. Germline lookup yields CDR1 MNHEY and CDR2 SMNVEV (reference sequence). The CDR3 DNA reads TGTGCCAGCAGTTTATCGTTGGGGTCTGGGGCCAACGTCCTGACTTTC. It codes for CASSLSLGSGANVLTF.

This clonotype showed up just a few times. V gene TRBV7-2 combines with J gene TRBJ2-5; D is uncertain. This CDR3 is built from 16 residues. The V end was cut by 0 bases, the J end by 0 bases, with 11 bases between. Germline-derived CDR1 and CDR2 are SGHTA and FQGNSA. The CDR3 DNA follows: TGTGCCAGCAGCTTAGCGCTCGGACGGAACCAAGAGACCCAGTACTTC. This translates into CASSLALGRNQETQYF.

This clonotype was recorded a few times. The chain joins TRBV20-1 to TRBJ2-1; D tentatively reads TRBD1 or TRBD2 (6 bases each). Trimming stripped 1 base from V and 8 bases from J, with 15 bases between. The germline V gene encodes CDR1 DFQATT and CDR2 SNEGSKA (reference sequence). CDR3 length: 14 amino acids. The CDR3 spells CSARGGAPWDEQFF. Written as DNA, the CDR3 is TGCAGTGCTAGAGGGGGGGCCCCCTGGGATGAGCAGTTCTTC.

The rearrangement uses TRBV15 and TRBJ2-2, with 10 bases fitting TRBD1. Looked up from germline, CDR1 is LNHNV and CDR2 is YYDKDF (reference sequence). The CDR3 has 17 residues. Trimming cost V 1 base and J 3 bases; bases outside gene matches: 5. The CDR3 DNA is TGTGCCACCAGCAGAGCTGACAGGGGGCGCGACACCGGGGAGCTGTTTTTT. It specifies CATSRADRGRDTGELFF.

The chain uses TRBV27 and TRBJ2-3, with unresolved D. This CDR3 spans 14 amino acids. CDR1 MNHEY and CDR2 SMNVEV come from the germline V gene (reference sequence). The CDR3 loop is CPNGPGRDTDTQYF. CDR3 sequence (DNA): TGTCCCAACGGCCCCGGACGAGACACAGATACGCAGTATTTT.

The chain combines TRBV11-1 with TRBJ1-1; perhaps TRBD1 as D (5 bases). V was cut by 4 bases and J by 1 base, with 13 bases left in between. The CDR3 consists of 15 residues. CDR1 SGHAT and CDR2 FQDESV come from the germline V gene (reference sequence). The CDR3 protein is CASSSASGGNTEAFF. Written as DNA, the CDR3 is TGTGCCAGCAGCTCAGCGAGCGGGGGGAACACTGAAGCTTTCTTT.

The rearrangement links TRBV29-1 to TRBJ2-1; TRBD2 agrees at 10 bases. Germline V gene sequence: CDR1 SQVTM, CDR2 ANQGSEA. The J segment lost 7 bases and the V segment lost 4 bases, leaving 7 bases of the junction unmatched. CDR3 length: 14 residues. CDR3 sequence: CSVAPRLAGNEQFF. CDR3 DNA sequence: TGCAGCGTTGCACCACGACTAGCGGGTAATGAGCAGTTCTTC.

This clonotype was counted between two and nine times. V and J are TRBV7-6 and TRBJ1-4; TRBD1 might be the D (6 bases). The V end was cut by 0 bases, the J end by 3 bases, with 11 bases between. The CDR3 is 16 residues long. CDR1 and CDR2 (germline): SGHVS, FNYEAQ. CDR3 DNA sequence: TGTGCCAGCAGCTTAGCTCGGGCAGGGGCTAATGAAAAACTGTTTTTT. The encoded protein is CASSLARAGANEKLFF.

J is TRBJ1-1 and V is TRBV4-2; D unresolved. The CDR3 contains 14 residues. Trimming left V 0 bases short and J 4 bases short, with 9 bases between. Germline CDR1 reads LGHNA; CDR2 reads YNFKEQ. The CDR3 DNA follows: TGTGCCAGCAGCCAAGATGGCGCTGGCACTGAAGCTTTCTTT. Translation gives CASSQDGAGTEAFF.

This clonotype was seen more than once but under ten times. The gene calls are TRBV27 and TRBJ1-1; possibly TRBD1 for D (6 bases). Germline CDR1 is MNHEY and CDR2 is SMNVEV (reference sequence). V gave up 9 bases and J gave up 5 bases, with 22 bases separating them. The CDR3 length is 15 residues. The CDR3 DNA is TGTGCCAGTTTTCGGGACACCTGGATGAGGACTGAAGCTTTCTTT. It is translated as CASFRDTWMRTEAFF.

In this sample, this clonotype turned up a few times. This sequence joins TRBV29-1 and TRBJ2-7; D remains ambiguous. The CDR3 covers 11 residues. V lost 7 bases, J lost 7 bases, and 14 bases lay in between. CDR1 and CDR2 from the germline V gene are SQVTM and ANQGSEA. CDR3 region: CSGLSLGEQYF. Written as DNA, the CDR3 is TGCAGCGGGCTCAGCTTGGGGGAGCAGTACTTC.

This clonotype was picked up a small number of times. The rearrangement uses TRBV7-6 and TRBJ2-1, with D possibly matching TRBD2 (7 bases). The CDR3 is 16 amino acids. CDR1 and CDR2 from the germline V gene are SGHVS and FNYEAQ. Trimming cost V 1 base and J 6 bases, with 16 bases left between them. The CDR3 bases are TGTGCCAGCAGCTTAGAGGGTGGGGGGGCAAGCAATGAGCAGTTCTTC. Translating gives CASSLEGGGASNEQFF.

This clonotype was recorded a few times. The chain recombines TRBV4-1 with TRBJ2-4, with 13 nucleotides matching TRBD2. V lost 1 base to trimming and J lost 0 bases; unmatched junction nucleotides: 3. CDR1 is MGHRA, CDR2 YSYEKL, per germline. This CDR3 contains 18 residues. The CDR3 coding sequence is TGCGCCAGCAGCCAAGGACTAGCGGGAGGTCTAGCCAAAAACATTCAGTACTTC. Translating gives CASSQGLAGGLAKNIQYF.

This chain links TRBV7-3 with TRBJ2-2, with a weak D call TRBD2 (5 bases). CDR1 is SGHTA and CDR2 is FQGTGA in the germline V gene. There are 16 residues in the CDR3. V gave up 5 bases and J gave up 1 base, with 14 bases separating them. The CDR3 loop reads CASSVGSSLNTGELFF. The CDR3 bases are TGTGCCAGCAGCGTTGGGAGTAGCCTGAACACCGGGGAGCTGTTTTTT.

The genes are TRBV12-3 or TRBV12-4 and TRBJ1-1; D not certain. V gave up 2 bases and J gave up 1 base, with 11 bases separating them. The CDR3 runs to 15 residues. In DNA form, the CDR3 reads TGTGCCAGCAGTTTAAGCATCTCCAAGAACACTGAAGCTTTCTTT. Translation: CASSLSISKNTEAFF.